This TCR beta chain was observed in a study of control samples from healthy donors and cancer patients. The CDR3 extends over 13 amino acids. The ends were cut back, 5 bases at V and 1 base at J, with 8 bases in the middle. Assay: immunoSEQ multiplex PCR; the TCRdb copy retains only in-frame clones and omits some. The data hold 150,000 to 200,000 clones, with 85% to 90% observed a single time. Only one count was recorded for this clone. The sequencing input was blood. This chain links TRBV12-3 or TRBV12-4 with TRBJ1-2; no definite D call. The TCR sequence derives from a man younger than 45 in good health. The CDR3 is CASSPTLNYGYTF. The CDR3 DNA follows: TGTGCCAGCAGTCCGACACTTAACTATGGCTACACCTTC.